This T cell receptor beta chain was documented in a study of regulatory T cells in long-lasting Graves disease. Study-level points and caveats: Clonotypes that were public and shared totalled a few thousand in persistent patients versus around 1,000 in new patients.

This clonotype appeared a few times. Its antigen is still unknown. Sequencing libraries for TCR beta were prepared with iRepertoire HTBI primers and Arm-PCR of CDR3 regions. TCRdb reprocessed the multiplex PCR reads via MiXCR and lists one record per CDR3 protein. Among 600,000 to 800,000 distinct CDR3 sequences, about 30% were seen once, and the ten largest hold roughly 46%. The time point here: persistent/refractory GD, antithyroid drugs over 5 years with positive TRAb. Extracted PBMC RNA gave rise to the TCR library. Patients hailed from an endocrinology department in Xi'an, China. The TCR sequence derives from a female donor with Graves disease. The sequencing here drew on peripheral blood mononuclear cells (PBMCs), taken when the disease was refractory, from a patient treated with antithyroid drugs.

The CDR3 region is CASSQVRGRVVNTEAFF. The CDR3 DNA sequence: TGTGCCAGCAGCCAAGTCAGGGGGCGGGTGGTGAACACTGAAGCTTTCTTT. The chain joins TRBV3-1 to TRBJ1-1, with TRBD1 matching over 8 bases. Germline trimming cut 1 base from V and 0 bases from J; bases unmatched to any gene: 7. CDR3 length equals 17 residues. Germline values: CDR1 LGHDT, CDR2 YNNKEL (reference sequence).